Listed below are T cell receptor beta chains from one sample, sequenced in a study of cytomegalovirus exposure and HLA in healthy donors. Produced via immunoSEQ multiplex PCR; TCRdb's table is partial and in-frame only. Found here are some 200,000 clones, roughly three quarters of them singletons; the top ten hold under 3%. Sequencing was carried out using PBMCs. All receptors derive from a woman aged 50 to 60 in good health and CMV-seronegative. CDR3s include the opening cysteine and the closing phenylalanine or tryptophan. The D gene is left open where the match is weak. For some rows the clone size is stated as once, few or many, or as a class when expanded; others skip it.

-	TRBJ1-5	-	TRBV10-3	CAISDTLNSNQPQHF	TGTGCCATCAGTGATACACTAAATAGCAATCAGCCCCAGCATTTT
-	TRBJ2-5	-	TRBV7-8	CASSLGGQSQETQYF	TGTGCCAGCAGCTTAGGGGGGCAGTCCCAAGAGACCCAGTACTTC
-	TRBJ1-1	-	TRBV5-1	CASSVGHLNTEAFF	TGCGCCAGCAGCGTGGGACACCTGAACACTGAAGCTTTCTTT
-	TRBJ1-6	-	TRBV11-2	CASSLGGSNSPLHF	TGTGCCAGCAGCTTAGGAGGGAGCAATTCACCCCTCCACTTT
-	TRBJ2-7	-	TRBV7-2	CASSPIQGNEQYF	TGTGCCAGCAGCCCAATCCAGGGTAACGAGCAGTACTTC
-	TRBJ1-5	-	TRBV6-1	CASSEWDGSSPQHF	TGTGCCAGCAGTGAATGGGACGGGAGTTCGCCCCAGCATTTT
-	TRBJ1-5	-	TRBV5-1	CASSWGDSNQPQHF	TGCGCCAGCAGCTGGGGGGATAGCAATCAGCCCCAGCATTTT
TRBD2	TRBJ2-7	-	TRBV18	CASSPSLAGAFDEQYF	TGTGCCAGCTCACCGTCCCTAGCGGGGGCCTTCGACGAGCAGTACTTC
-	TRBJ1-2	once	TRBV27	CASKGSGRRYTF	TGTGCCAGCAAGGGGTCAGGGAGGCGCTACACCTTC
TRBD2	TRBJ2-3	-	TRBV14	CASSQGGSGVTQYF	TGTGCCAGCAGCCAAGGTGGCAGCGGGGTTACGCAGTATTTT
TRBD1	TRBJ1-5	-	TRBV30	CAWADRVGQPQHF	TGTGCCTGGGCTGACAGGGTTGGTCAGCCCCAGCATTTT
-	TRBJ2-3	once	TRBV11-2	CASSLDRGTDTQYF	TGTGCCAGCAGCTTAGACAGGGGAACAGATACGCAGTATTTT
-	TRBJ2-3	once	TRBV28	CATRTSTDTQYF	TGTGCCACCAGGACAAGCACAGATACGCAGTATTTT
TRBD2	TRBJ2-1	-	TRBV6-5	CASSSRTSGRMHEQFF	TGTGCCAGCAGTTCACGGACTAGCGGGAGGATGCATGAGCAGTTCTTC
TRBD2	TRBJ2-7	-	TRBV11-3	CASSLGGLAGAQSYEQYF	TGTGCCAGCAGCTTAGGAGGACTAGCGGGAGCCCAATCCTACGAGCAGTACTTC
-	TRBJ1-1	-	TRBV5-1	CASRNRTAMNTEAFF	TGCGCCAGCAGAAACCGGACAGCTATGAACACTGAAGCTTTCTTT
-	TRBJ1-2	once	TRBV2	CASSERQGISGYTF	TGTGCCAGCAGTGAACGGCAGGGGATAAGTGGCTACACCTTC
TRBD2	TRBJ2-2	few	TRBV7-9	CSSSSPSGGNTGELFF	TGTTCCAGCAGCTCCCCTAGCGGGGGTAACACCGGGGAGCTGTTTTTT
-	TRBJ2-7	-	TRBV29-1	CSADGGQRGQYF	TGCAGCGCTGATGGTGGACAGAGAGGGCAGTACTTC
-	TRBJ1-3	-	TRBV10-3	CAISGGVGNTIYF	TGTGCCATCAGTGGGGGAGTGGGAAACACCATATATTTT
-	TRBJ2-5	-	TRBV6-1	CASSEEDSFWETQYF	TGTGCCAGCAGTGAAGAGGACAGCTTTTGGGAGACCCAGTACTTC
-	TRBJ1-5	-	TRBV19	CASRIQGSNQPQHF	TGTGCCAGTAGGATTCAGGGAAGCAATCAGCCCCAGCATTTT
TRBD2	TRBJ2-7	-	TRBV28	CASSYGWGREGQYEQYF	TGTGCCAGCAGTTACGGTTGGGGGCGGGAGGGCCAGTACGAGCAGTACTTC
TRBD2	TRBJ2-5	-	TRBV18	CASSPLAGGQETQYF	TGTGCCAGCTCCCCACTAGCGGGGGGGCAGGAGACCCAGTACTTC
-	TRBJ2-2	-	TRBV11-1	CASSSYPRRTGELFF	TGTGCCAGCAGCTCCTACCCTAGACGAACCGGGGAGCTGTTTTTT
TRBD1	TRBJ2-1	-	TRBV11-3	CASSQGQVSSYNEQFF	TGTGCCAGCAGCCAAGGACAGGTGAGCTCCTACAATGAGCAGTTCTTC
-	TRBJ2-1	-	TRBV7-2	CASSLGAGLGEQFF	TGTGCCAGCAGCTTAGGCGCGGGACTCGGAGAGCAGTTCTTC
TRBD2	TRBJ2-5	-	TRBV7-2	CASSPTRREQYF	TGTGCCAGCAGCCCGACCCGGCGGGAGCAGTACTTC
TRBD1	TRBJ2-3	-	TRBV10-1	CASNTGQGGWTDTQYF	TGCGCCAGCAACACCGGACAGGGCGGTTGGACAGATACGCAGTATTTT
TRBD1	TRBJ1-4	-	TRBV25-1	CASSPGTGTGDEKLFF	TGTGCCAGCAGTCCCGGAACCGGGACAGGGGATGAAAAACTGTTTTTT
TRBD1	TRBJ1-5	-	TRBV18	CASSPGTDSNQPQHF	TGTGCCAGCTCACCCGGGACAGATAGCAATCAGCCCCAGCATTTT
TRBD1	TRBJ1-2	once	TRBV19	CASSMTGTNYGYTF	TGTGCCAGTAGTATGACAGGGACTAACTATGGCTACACCTTC
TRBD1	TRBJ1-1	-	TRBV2	CASGDRVTSAEAFF	TGTGCCAGCGGAGACAGGGTTACATCGGCTGAAGCTTTCTTT
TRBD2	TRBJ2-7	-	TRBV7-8	CASSLPSGANYEQYF	TGTGCCAGCAGCTTACCGAGCGGGGCCAACTACGAGCAGTACTTC
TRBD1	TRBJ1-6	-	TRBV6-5	CASRMTGINSPLHF	TGTGCCAGCAGGATGACAGGGATTAATTCACCCCTCCACTTT
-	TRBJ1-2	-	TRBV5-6	CASSLADSQGYTF	TGTGCCAGCAGCTTGGCGGACAGCCAAGGCTACACCTTC
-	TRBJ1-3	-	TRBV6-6	CGSSSGNTIYF	TGTGGATCCAGCTCTGGAAACACCATATATTTT
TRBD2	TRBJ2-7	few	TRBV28	CASTTGGRPSEQYF	TGTGCCAGCACCACGGGGGGGCGCCCCAGCGAGCAGTACTTC
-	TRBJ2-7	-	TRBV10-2	CASSAGRYEQYF	TGCGCCAGCAGTGCTGGCCGCTACGAGCAGTACTTC
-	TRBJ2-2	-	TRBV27	CASNSGSRGTGELFF	TGTGCCAGCAATTCCGGGTCCCGGGGCACCGGGGAGCTGTTTTTT
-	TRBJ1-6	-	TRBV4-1	CASSQDEGLSSWYNSPLHF	TGCGCCAGCAGCCAAGATGAGGGCCTCTCCTCGTGGTATAATTCACCCCTCCACTTT
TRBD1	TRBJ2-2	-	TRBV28	CASSLSGQGFSGELFF	TGTGCCAGCAGTTTGTCGGGACAGGGATTTTCCGGGGAGCTGTTTTTT
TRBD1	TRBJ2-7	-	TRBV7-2	CASSVGQGRTYEQYF	TGTGCCAGCAGCGTGGGACAGGGGAGAACCTACGAGCAGTACTTC
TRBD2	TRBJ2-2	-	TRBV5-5	CASSWGREGTGELFF	TGTGCCAGCAGCTGGGGGCGGGAGGGCACCGGGGAGCTGTTTTTT
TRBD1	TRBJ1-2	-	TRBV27	CASSLTIGMGQLNYGYTF	TGTGCCAGCAGTCTAACAATCGGCATGGGACAGCTCAACTATGGCTACACCTTC
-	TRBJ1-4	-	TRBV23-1	CASSQSRGTNEKLFF	TGCGCCAGCAGTCAATCGCGCGGAACTAATGAAAAACTGTTTTTT
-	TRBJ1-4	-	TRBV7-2	CASSPQQATNEKLFF	TGTGCCAGCAGCCCCCAACAGGCAACTAATGAAAAACTGTTTTTT
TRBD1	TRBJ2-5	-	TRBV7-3	CASSPGTGVLETQYF	TGTGCCAGCAGCCCCGGGACAGGGGTTTTGGAGACCCAGTACTTC
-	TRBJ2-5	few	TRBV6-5	CASSSPGQETQYF	TGTGCCAGCAGTTCCCCGGGCCAAGAGACCCAGTACTTC
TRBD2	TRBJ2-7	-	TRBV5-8	CASSPVREASYEQYF	TGTGCCAGCAGCCCCGTCCGGGAGGCGTCCTACGAGCAGTACTTC
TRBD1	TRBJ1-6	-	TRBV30	CAWSGQGNSPLHF	TGTGCCTGGAGTGGACAGGGGAATTCACCCCTCCACTTT
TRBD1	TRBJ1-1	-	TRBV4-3	CASSQEAIGQGARNTEAFF	TGCGCCAGCAGCCAAGAAGCCATCGGGCAGGGGGCGAGGAACACTGAAGCTTTCTTT
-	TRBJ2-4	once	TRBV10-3	CASGNVAKNIQYF	TGTGCCTCGGGGAATGTAGCCAAAAACATTCAGTACTTC
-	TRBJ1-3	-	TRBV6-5	CASSYSVRAGNTIYF	TGTGCCAGCAGTTACTCAGTCCGGGCTGGAAACACCATATATTTT
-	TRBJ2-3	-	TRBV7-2	CASSFYGTHSTDTQYF	TGTGCCAGCAGCTTTTACGGGACACACAGCACAGATACGCAGTATTTT
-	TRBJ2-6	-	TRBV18	CASSSVQGTSSGANVLTF	TGTGCCAGCTCATCTGTACAGGGGACTTCCTCTGGGGCCAACGTCCTGACTTTC
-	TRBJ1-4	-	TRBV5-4	CASSRRELGEKLFF	TGTGCCAGCAGTCGGAGGGAATTGGGTGAAAAACTGTTTTTT
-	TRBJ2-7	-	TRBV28	CASSLITGVLAYEQYF	TGTGCCAGCAGTTTAATAACCGGGGTATTAGCCTACGAGCAGTACTTC
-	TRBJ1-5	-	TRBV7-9	CASSLGGGEKRSNQPQHF	TGTGCCAGCAGCTTAGGTGGCGGGGAGAAGCGTAGCAATCAGCCCCAGCATTTT